This TCR beta chain was observed in a study of regulatory T cells in long-lasting Graves disease. The overall study: Over-5-year antithyroid drug use with positive TSH receptor antibodies defined persistent Graves' disease in the study.

Time point: persistent/refractory GD, antithyroid drugs over 5 years with positive TRAb. Scientists built the TCR library using RNA that was extracted from PBMCs. All patients originated from an endocrinology department located in Xi'an, China. About this clonotype itself: What it binds is unknown.

Arm-PCR of CDR3 regions and iRepertoire HTBI primers were used to build TCR beta libraries. Authors' methods: Roughly 65 TRBV and 14 TRBJ segments were identified across samples. TCRdb used MiXCR to reprocess the multiplex PCR reads, holding one entry per CDR3 protein. TCRdb, rather than the study authors, made the V and J calls. Of about 460,000 distinct CDR3 sequences listed, approximately 23% are singletons. Regarding the study as a whole: Newly diagnosed disease favored TRBV20-1 and TRBJ2-1 over persistent disease.

With 6 bases clipped from V and 6 bases from J, the junction kept 15 bases outside the gene matches. This CDR3 is 16 amino acids long. CDR1 and CDR2 from the germline V gene are DFQATT and SNEGSKA (reference sequence). This rearrangement joins TRBV20-1 to TRBJ1-2, with 11 bases lining up with TRBD1. Sequencing used peripheral blood mononuclear cells (PBMCs), obtained when the disease was refractory, from a patient treated with antithyroid drugs. This TCR came from a female donor with Graves disease. CDR3 sequence (DNA): TGCAGTGCGGGGGTGACCGGACAGGGGGCAGTTAATGGCTACACCTTC. The encoded protein is CSAGVTGQGAVNGYTF.